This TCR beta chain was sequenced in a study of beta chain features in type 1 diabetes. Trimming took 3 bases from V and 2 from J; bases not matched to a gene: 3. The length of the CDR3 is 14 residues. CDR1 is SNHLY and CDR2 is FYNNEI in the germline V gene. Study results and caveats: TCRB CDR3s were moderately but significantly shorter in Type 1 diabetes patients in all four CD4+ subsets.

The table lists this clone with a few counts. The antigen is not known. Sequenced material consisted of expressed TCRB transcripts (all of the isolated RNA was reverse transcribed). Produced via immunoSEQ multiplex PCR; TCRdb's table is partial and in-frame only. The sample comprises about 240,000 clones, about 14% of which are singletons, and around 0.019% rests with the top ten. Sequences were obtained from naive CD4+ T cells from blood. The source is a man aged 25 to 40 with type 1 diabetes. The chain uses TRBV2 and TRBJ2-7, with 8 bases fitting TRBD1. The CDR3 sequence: CASSDQGAAYEQYF. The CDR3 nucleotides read TGTGCCAGCAGTGACCAGGGGGCAGCCTACGAGCAGTACTTC.